Following are 18 T cell receptor beta chains from one sample sequenced in a study of CD8+ T cells in alopecia areata. Reverse transcribed after extraction, RNA yielded cDNA as the sequencing template. Clones were read by immunoSEQ multiplex PCR, and TCRdb kept only the in-frame ones, dropping some. Of about 200,000 clones detected, about 61% appear once; the ten largest clones hold roughly 5.3%. Sequenced material: CD8+ T cells sorted from blood. All receptors derive from a human donor in good health.

This clone was seen just once. In DNA, the CDR3 is TGTGCCAGCAGTGAATTGGGGCAGGGCCCTTGGGAGCAGTACTTC. It is translated as CASSELGQGPWEQYF. This sequence joins TRBV2 and TRBJ2-7; TRBD1 is a possible D gene (5 bases). This CDR3 region has 15 residues. Looked up from germline, CDR1 is SNHLY and CDR2 is FYNNEI. Trimming took off 2 bases at V and 7 bases at J, with 18 bases between the two ends.

The gene calls are TRBV19 and TRBJ2-3, with 10 bases matching TRBD2. The CDR3 covers 14 residues. Germline CDR1 LNHDA, CDR2 SQIVND (reference sequence). V dropped 3 bases and J dropped 4; count of bases not matched to a gene: 1. The CDR3, as DNA: TGTGCCAGTAGTATTGGACTAGCGGCAGATACGCAGTATTTT. Translation: CASSIGLAADTQYF.

This chain connects TRBV11-2 to TRBJ2-5, with D possibly matching TRBD2 (5 bases). Trimming left V 10 bases short and J 4 bases short, with 7 bases between. Germline CDR1 SGHAT, CDR2 FQNNGV. The CDR3 loop spans 10 amino acids. CDR3 nucleotide sequence: TGTGCCACGGGGTCAGAGACCCAGTACTTC. It codes for CATGSETQYF.

This chain links TRBV7-9 with TRBJ2-7, with D maybe TRBD1 (5 bases). The germline V and J ends were trimmed by 5 bases and 2 bases, with 16 bases remaining between them. This CDR3 region has 15 residues. CDR1 is SEHNR and CDR2 is FQNEAQ in the germline V gene (reference sequence). CDR3 loop: CASSVMTALPYEQYF. CDR3 bases: TGTGCCAGCAGCGTCATGACAGCTCTCCCCTACGAGCAGTACTTC.

This clone has a handful of counts. V is TRBV27 and J is TRBJ2-3, with D perhaps TRBD2 (7 bases). V lost 7 bases and J lost 2, with 13 bases in between. The CDR3 totals 14 residues. Germline lookup yields CDR1 MNHEY and CDR2 SMNVEV (reference sequence). CDR3 nucleotide sequence: TGTGCCAGCACCTCGGGGGGCCTCACAGATACGCAGTATTTT. Its translation is CASTSGGLTDTQYF.

This clone was counted a few times. The V and J genes are TRBV19 and TRBJ1-2; no firm D call. There are 13 residues in the CDR3. V was clipped by 9 bases and J by 4 bases, with 15 bases between them. Germline lookup yields CDR1 LNHDA and CDR2 SQIVND (reference sequence). CDR3 protein: CASTRPAGYGYTF. Written as DNA, the CDR3 is TGTGCCAGCACCCGTCCTGCTGGCTATGGCTACACCTTC.

The rearrangement joins TRBV4-1 to TRBJ1-1; weak D call: TRBD1 (6 bases). V lost 0 bases to trimming and J lost 5 bases, with 13 bases between them. CDR3 length equals 15 residues. The germline gives CDR1 MGHRA, CDR2 YSYEKL. The CDR3 DNA reads TGCGCCAGCAGCCAAGATATGGGGGCGGGGACTGAAGCTTTCTTT. Encoded protein: CASSQDMGAGTEAFF.

There are a few counts of this clone. This chain links TRBV6-6 with TRBJ2-6; D may be TRBD1 or TRBD2 (6 bases each). V lost 8 bases, J lost 4 bases, and 15 bases lay in between. CDR1 is MNHNY and CDR2 is SVGAGI in the germline V gene (reference sequence). The length of the CDR3 is 15 residues. The CDR3 spells CASGPGAGGANVLTF. DNA for the CDR3: TGTGCCAGCGGTCCGGGGGCGGGCGGGGCCAACGTCCTGACTTTC.

The V gene is TRBV27, the J gene TRBJ1-5; D remains ambiguous. The germline CDR1 and CDR2 sequences are MNHEY and SMNVEV (reference sequence). V dropped 3 bases and J dropped 0 bases, with 9 bases sitting between them. The CDR3 loop spans 15 amino acids. The CDR3 nucleotides are TGTGCCAGCAGTTTCCAGGCCTATAGCAATCAGCCCCAGCATTTT. Encoded protein: CASSFQAYSNQPQHF.

This rearrangement joins TRBV5-6 to TRBJ2-7; 8 positions match TRBD2. The CDR3 loop spans 15 amino acids. Germline assignment: CDR1 SGHDT and CDR2 YYEEEE. After removal of 1 base from V and 2 bases from J, the junction contained 5 bases not matched to a gene. For the CDR3, the DNA is TGTGCCAGCAGCTTGAAGCGGGGGCTGCCCTACGAGCAGTACTTC. Protein product: CASSLKRGLPYEQYF.

V and J are TRBV30 and TRBJ2-6; possibly TRBD1 for D (6 bases). Germline CDR1 GTSNPN, CDR2 SVGIG (reference sequence). This CDR3 region has 15 residues. V lost 0 bases and J lost 3, with 9 bases in between. The CDR3 DNA is TGTGCCTGGAGTGTAAGGGGGAGTGGGGCCAACGTCCTGACTTTC. Its translation is CAWSVRGSGANVLTF.

The rearrangement joins TRBV6-6 to TRBJ2-7; no firm D call. V was trimmed by 2 bases and J by 3 bases, leaving 5 bases between them. Germline CDR1 MNHNY, CDR2 SVGAGI (reference sequence). CDR3 length: 12 residues. CDR3: CASSYDLYEQYF. CDR3 nucleotides: TGTGCCAGCAGTTACGACCTCTACGAGCAGTACTTC.

The chain links TRBV5-1 to TRBJ2-1; D gene uncertain. V dropped 3 bases and J dropped 1 base, with 5 bases sitting between them. Germline V gene lookup returns CDR1 SGHRS and CDR2 YFSETQ. This CDR3 spans 13 amino acids. The CDR3, as DNA: TGCGCCAGCAGCTCTGGATCCTACAATGAGCAGTTCTTC. Translated: CASSSGSYNEQFF.

V is TRBV7-9 and J is TRBJ1-2, with 10 bases identical to TRBD1. Looked up from germline, CDR1 is SEHNR and CDR2 is FQNEAQ (reference sequence). The CDR3 spans 13 residues. Trimming cost V 3 bases and J 8 bases; bases outside gene matches: 3. Here the CDR3 DNA reads TGTGCCAGCAGCTTCGGGACAGGGGAAGGCTACACCTTC. It codes for CASSFGTGEGYTF. The variable domain in full, completed from reference TRBV7-9 and TRBJ1-2, reads DTGVSQNPRHKITKRGQNVTFRCDPISEHNRLYWYRQTLGQGPEFLTYFQNEAQLEKSRLLSDRFSAERPKGSFSTLEIQRTEQGDSAMYLCASSFGTGEGYTFGSGTRLTVV.

The V call is TRBV6-1, the J call TRBJ1-5; D is uncertain. V was trimmed by 2 bases and J by 7 bases, leaving 15 bases between them. The CDR3 consists of 15 residues. Germline V gives CDR1 MNHNS, CDR2 SASEGT. The CDR3 loop reads CASSESGPAGQPQHF. The CDR3 DNA reads as TGTGCCAGCAGTGAAAGCGGTCCAGCGGGCCAGCCCCAGCATTTT.

CDR3 bases: TGTGCCAGCAGCCTCCTCTGGGGGTACGAGCAGTACTTC. Translating gives CASSLLWGYEQYF. The chain uses TRBV6-5 and TRBJ2-7; D tentatively reads TRBD1 or TRBD2 (5 bases each). There are 13 residues in the CDR3. Germline V gives CDR1 MNHEY, CDR2 SVGAGI. The ends were cut back, 6 bases at V and 4 bases at J, with 13 bases in the middle.

Comment on this clone: One junction end disagrees with the germline gene, perhaps due to a read error. The rearrangement links TRBV4-1 to TRBJ2-7; tentative D call: TRBD1 (6 bases). The germline V gene has CDR1 MGHRA and CDR2 YSYEKL. The CDR3 is 12 residues long. The DNA for the CDR3 is TGCGCCAGCAGCCAAGACGACAGGTCTTTAGACTTC. This sequence encodes CASSQDDRSLDF.

V and J are TRBV11-2 and TRBJ2-6, with D perhaps TRBD1 (6 bases). This CDR3 spans 15 amino acids. Looked up from germline, CDR1 is SGHAT and CDR2 is FQNNGV. V gave up 4 bases and J gave up 2 bases, with 9 bases separating them. CDR3 loop: CASSSTGTGANVLTF. The CDR3 bases are TGTGCCAGCAGCTCCACAGGGACTGGGGCCAACGTCCTGACTTTC.